This TCR beta chain came from a study of blood T cell repertoires in COVID-19. Study-wide background: Sites in the United States, Italy and Spain provided acute and convalescent COVID-19 samples. PBMCs, B-cell-depleted T cells, or T cells provided the cDNA or gDNA that made up the material.

Germline CDR1 and CDR2: SGHTA and FQGTGA. The CDR3 totals 13 residues. J gave up 6 bases and V 5 bases, and 5 bases lay outside the gene matches. Original handling: How many nucleated cells were present was estimated from reference gene primer amplification. Using immunoSEQ multiplex PCR, the repertoire was profiled, and TCRdb retains in-frame clones only, with some absent. That table is the source of V, J and clone size, and D and trimming were worked out from the DNA. The sample gives roughly 190,000 clones, around nine tenths of which show up once; 5.5% to 7% is in the top ten. Sequenced material: peripheral blood. The chain is built from TRBV7-3 and TRBJ2-7; 9 bases fit TRBD1. The clonotype comes from a woman aged 40 to 49 who had recovered from COVID-19. DNA of the CDR3: TGTGCCAGCAGCCAATCGACAGGGGGCGAGCAGTACTTC. Amino acids: CASSQSTGGEQYF.